Listed below are T cell receptor beta chains from one sample, sequenced in a study of T cells after yellow fever vaccination. Via MiXCR, TCRdb re-called the 5' RACE reads, giving one row per CDR3 protein. The sample yields 620,000 or so distinct CDR3 sequences, about 12% seen once. The sample was PBMCs, taken on the day of the yellow fever booster vaccination. The receptors derive from a man aged 25-40 years who received the YFV17D yellow fever vaccine. Each CDR3 is given with its conserved first and last residue. Each record gives: J gene, V gene, CDR3 protein.

TRBJ2-1,TRBV29-1,CSVTDRGYEQFF
TRBJ1-2,TRBV20-1,CSARDPGSVQAQGTF
TRBJ2-7,TRBV21-1,CASSKNEGRSDEQYF
TRBJ2-5,TRBV7-8,CASSLNLGGRVDQETQYF
TRBJ2-3,TRBV5-1,CASSLDSPSDTQYF
TRBJ2-7,TRBV20-1,CSARGSRWSYEQYF
TRBJ2-3,TRBV5-5,CASSTLNSGDTQYF
TRBJ1-1,TRBV9,CASSVTGPF
TRBJ2-7,TRBV7-9,CAGEIAGARYEQYF
TRBJ1-5,TRBV12-3/TRBV12-4,CASSLRTGWSQPQHF
TRBJ1-1,TRBV20-1,CSARRVQGNTEAFF
TRBJ1-5,TRBV2,CTFSFGKGGSTGNQPQHF
TRBJ1-1,TRBV20-1,CSARDYQGDTEAFF
TRBJ2-5,TRBV5-1,CASSPGTSGSLQETQYF
TRBJ2-1,TRBV7-3,CASSGDYNEQFF
TRBJ2-3,TRBV7-9,CASSLAPTSTDTQYF
TRBJ2-2,TRBV5-1,CASYGTGVTGELFF
TRBJ1-3,TRBV7-2,CASTEPGAGNTIYF
TRBJ2-1,TRBV20-1,CSARAPSGRDNEQFF
TRBJ2-1,TRBV30,CAWSALLAGGGNEQFF
TRBJ2-1,TRBV29-1,CSVSPVVEDFHEQFF
TRBJ2-7,TRBV15,CATSRDKGPYEQYF
TRBJ2-3,TRBV10-3,CAISDGFGTSVRTQYF
TRBJ2-1,TRBV6-5,CASSYSFRPYNEQFF
TRBJ2-7,TRBV6-2/TRBV6-3,CASSYIYEQYF
TRBJ2-1,TRBV20-1,CSARGDSGRNEQFF
TRBJ2-2,TRBV10-3,CAISESSNTGELFF
TRBJ1-2,TRBV29-1,CSVELLGTVYGYTF
TRBJ2-7,TRBV3-1,CASSQGLAGDGEQYF
TRBJ2-1,TRBV7-2,CASSLRTGWDEQFF
TRBJ1-1,TRBV7-8,CASSFTGRGLGTEAFF
TRBJ2-3,TRBV20-1,CSASESGVVDTQYF
TRBJ1-1,TRBV6-1,CASSPSTGMNTEAFF
TRBJ1-4,TRBV6-5,CASSYWFGVTNEKLFF
TRBJ2-5,TRBV7-3,CASSLMGAGAAETQYF
TRBJ2-7,TRBV10-3,CAISEKGDGEQYF
TRBJ2-2,TRBV5-1,CASSGDWANTGELFF
TRBJ2-1,TRBV4-2,CASSLLGTSSIYEQFF
TRBJ2-7,TRBV27,CASSLLAGEYEQYF
TRBJ2-1,TRBV28,CASRPPAAGRYNEQFF
TRBJ2-3,TRBV11-2,CASSVSSVGADTQYF